The table lists the clone carrying this TCR beta chain with a few counts. This entry comes from a study of blood T cell repertoires in COVID-19. The table came from immunoSEQ multiplex PCR; TCRdb's copy has only in-frame clones and leaves some out. The repertoire holds approximately 450,000 clones, with 70% to 90% as singletons. Trimming at V came to 2 bases and at J to 3 bases, leaving 11 bases not matched to a gene. The germline V gene encodes CDR1 MNHEY and CDR2 SVGEGT. The CDR3 has 18 amino acids. What was sequenced was PBMCs or T cells enriched from blood (not recorded which). V is TRBV6-2 or TRBV6-3 and J is TRBJ2-7; 12 bases map to TRBD2. This sequence was found in a young woman with acute COVID-19. The CDR3 DNA reads as TGTGCCAGCAGTTACCCCTTGACTAGCGGGGGTTATAACTACGAGCAGTACTTC. Its protein product is CASSYPLTSGGYNYEQYF.